The entry that follows covers one T cell receptor (beta chain) sequence. Its antigen is unknown. The entry originates in a study of tumor and adjacent non-tumor tissue in lung cancer. Study-wide context: Patients were aged about 30 to 80, approximately 11 men and a handful of women, stage I to III. Each sample yielded a few million productive TCRbeta reads on average. Study findings and constraints: Normal lung showed higher cumulative top 100 clone frequency than tumor.

CDR3 size: 16 residues. Germline V gene lookup returns CDR1 SGHAT and CDR2 FQDESV (reference sequence). Trimming took 5 bases from V and 4 from J, leaving 18 bases between them. Three rounds of nested PCR, following a modified ARM-PCR protocol, produced the TCRbeta library. MiXCR was run by TCRdb on the multiplex PCR reads, yielding one entry per CDR3 protein. The sample consists of tens of thousands of distinct CDR3 sequences, around 76% of them appearing once. This sample's RNA came from whole unsorted tissue. This non-tumor lung sample came from over 3 cm beyond the tumor edge. Donors were chemotherapy-naive, newly diagnosed lung cancer surgical patients in China, August–late 2014.

The rearrangement uses TRBV11-1 and TRBJ2-1; maybe TRBD2 (5 bases). The specimen was distant non-tumor lung tissue. The sequence came from a man aged 55 to 70 with non-small cell lung cancer. In DNA, the CDR3 is TGTGCCAGCAGCCGAAACCGGGGAAAGATATACAATGAGCAGTTCTTC. It encodes CASSRNRGKIYNEQFF.